The 32 T cell receptor beta chains presented below share a single source sample, sequenced in a study of blood T cells in healthy people across ages. Primers used in a second PCR of roughly 7 to 12 cycles were a sample-barcoded 5' primer and a J-beta primer mix. TCRdb redid the calling of the 5' RACE reads with MiXCR, one entry per CDR3 protein. The sample shows roughly 1,500,000 distinct CDR3 sequences, roughly 45% of them seen only once. Sequenced material: blood. Source of these receptors: a woman aged 18-30 years in good health.

This clonotype was recorded a few times. DNA of the CDR3: TGTGCCAGCAGTCCTGGGTTGGATAATTCACCCCTCCACTTT. Amino acids: CASSPGLDNSPLHF. The chain joins TRBV27 to TRBJ1-6; D unclear. Between the trimmed V and J ends, which lost 5 bases and 5 bases, there was a span of 10 bases. CDR1 is MNHEY and CDR2 is SMNVEV in the germline V gene (reference sequence). CDR3 length: 14 residues.

The sample holds a few counts of this clonotype. The chain employs TRBV6-5 and TRBJ2-3, with D possibly TRBD1 on 5 matching bases. Trimming took 0 bases from V and 6 from J, leaving 13 bases between them. The CDR3 extends over 15 amino acids. Germline V CDR1 and CDR2: MNHEY, SVGAGI. DNA for the CDR3: TGTGCCAGCAGTTACTCGAATCAGGGCCGGGATACGCAGTATTTT. Amino acid sequence: CASSYSNQGRDTQYF.

In its sample, this clonotype was seen a few times. The rearrangement uses TRBV6-2 or TRBV6-3 and TRBJ2-3, with D maybe TRBD2 (5 bases). Germline V lookup: CDR1 MNHEY, CDR2 SVGEGT. The CDR3 loop spans 15 amino acids. V lost 3 bases to trimming and J lost 0 bases, with 10 bases between them. The CDR3 sequence: CASSYGRTSTDTQYF. DNA of the CDR3: TGTGCCAGCAGTTATGGCAGGACTAGCACAGATACGCAGTATTTT.

The rearrangement joins TRBV30 to TRBJ1-1; D is undetermined. The V end lost 0 bases, the J end lost 1 base, and 15 bases lay between the germline ends. In germline, CDR1 is GTSNPN, CDR2 SVGIG (reference sequence). The CDR3 sequence is 16 residues long. The DNA for the CDR3 is TGTGCCTGGAGTGTCCTACCTGGACTGTCGAACACTGAAGCTTTCTTT. The encoded protein is CAWSVLPGLSNTEAFF.

This clonotype was observed a handful of times. The gene calls are TRBV20-1 and TRBJ2-1, with 7 bases identical to TRBD1. Trimming cost V 3 bases and J 1 base; bases outside gene matches: 6. The CDR3 runs 15 residues. The germline gives CDR1 DFQATT, CDR2 SNEGSKA (reference sequence). In DNA form, the CDR3 reads TGCAGTGCTAGTCGGACAGGTGGTTCCTACAATGAGCAGTTCTTC. Amino acid sequence: CSASRTGGSYNEQFF.

This sequence joins TRBV5-1 and TRBJ2-7; D perhaps matches TRBD2 (6 bases). This CDR3 contains 16 residues. The V end was cut by 4 bases, the J end by 6 bases, with 23 bases between. The V gene's germline CDR1 is SGHRS and CDR2 YFSETQ. The CDR3 is CASSQIPGPRRGEQYF. The CDR3 nucleotides are TGCGCCAGCAGCCAGATTCCGGGACCTCGGAGGGGCGAGCAGTACTTC.

V and J are TRBV7-6 and TRBJ2-7, with D uncertain. Trimming removed 4 bases at V and 0 bases at J, with 16 bases between. This CDR3 spans 16 amino acids. From germline, CDR1 is SGHVS and CDR2 FNYEAQ. Here the CDR3 DNA reads TGTGCCAGCAGCTCTATTCAGGTCGCGAGCTCCTACGAGCAGTACTTC. Its translation is CASSSIQVASSYEQYF.

This clonotype has just a few counts. The V call is TRBV24-1, the J call TRBJ2-5; maybe TRBD2 (6 bases). CDR1 and CDR2 (germline): KGHDR, SFDVKD. This CDR3 contains 13 residues. Trimming took 4 bases from V and 4 from J, leaving 9 bases between them. CDR3 coding DNA: TGTGCCACCAGTGAACGGAGGGGAGAGACCCAGTACTTC. Amino acids: CATSERRGETQYF.

The V gene is TRBV20-1, the J gene TRBJ1-5; the D is unclear. The CDR3 loop spans 15 amino acids. Per the germline V gene, CDR1 is DFQATT and CDR2 is SNEGSKA (reference sequence). V was cut by 5 bases and J by 1 base, with 15 bases left in between. This chain's CDR3 is CSASPSTASNQPQHF. Written as DNA, the CDR3 is TGCAGTGCTTCCCCAAGTACAGCGAGCAATCAGCCCCAGCATTTT.

This clonotype came up a few times. The chain employs TRBV12-3 or TRBV12-4 and TRBJ2-1; 7 positions match TRBD2. J gave up 10 bases and V 1 base, and 16 bases lay outside the gene matches. This CDR3 contains 17 residues. The CDR3 is CASSLGAGLDRKIEQFF. As DNA, the CDR3 is TGTGCCAGCAGTTTAGGCGCCGGACTAGATCGTAAAATAGAGCAGTTCTTC.

This clonotype was observed once. The chain has TRBV30 and TRBJ2-1; TRBD2 might be the D (6 bases). CDR1 and CDR2 from the germline V gene are GTSNPN and SVGIG (reference sequence). Trimming removed 2 bases at V and 15 bases at J, with 14 bases between. The CDR3 contains 11 residues. The CDR3 nucleotides are TGTGCCTGGAGTAAGGGGACTGCGTGGTTCTTC. Protein product: CAWSKGTAWFF.

The chain combines TRBV6-5 with TRBJ2-7, with a tentative D call TRBD1 (5 bases). CDR1 and CDR2 (germline): MNHEY, SVGAGI. Trimming took off 2 bases at V and 0 bases at J, with 14 bases between the two ends. This CDR3 comprises 16 residues. CDR3 residues: CASSYAPTGASYEQYF. CDR3 nucleotides: TGTGCCAGCAGTTACGCACCCACAGGAGCCTCCTACGAGCAGTACTTC.

The gene calls are TRBV5-1 and TRBJ2-7, with 7 nucleotides matching TRBD1. The length of the CDR3 is 15 residues. V was pared by 4 bases and J by 1 base, with 8 bases of the junction left unmatched. CDR1 and CDR2 from the germline V gene are SGHRS and YFSETQ. In DNA, the CDR3 is TGCGCCAGCAGCCGGACAGGCCCAAAATCCTACGAGCAGTACTTC. As protein: CASSRTGPKSYEQYF.

As to this clonotype: At one of its ends the junction is not consistent with the germline gene, which may arise from a read error. The chain has TRBV20-1 and TRBJ1-6; tentatively, D is TRBD1 (6 bases). Germline assignment: CDR1 DFQATT and CDR2 SNEGSKA (reference sequence). The CDR3 is 17 amino acids. This CDR3 is CSARDLGTQNYNSPLHF. CDR3 DNA sequence: TGCAGTGCTAGAGACCTCGGGACACAAAACTATAATTCACCCCTCCACTTC.

This clonotype was observed a few times. The V gene is TRBV6-5, the J gene TRBJ1-4, with TRBD1 as a possible D gene (5 bases). V lost 4 bases to trimming and J lost 3 bases, with 12 bases between them. Germline V gene lookup returns CDR1 MNHEY and CDR2 SVGAGI. There are 15 residues in the CDR3. The CDR3 is CASSSLGTANEKLFF. CDR3 nucleotide sequence: TGTGCCAGCAGTTCTCTAGGGACGGCTAATGAAAAACTGTTTTTT.

The chain combines TRBV4-1 with TRBJ1-4; a possible D gene is TRBD1 (5 bases). V lost 0 bases to trimming and J lost 4 bases, with 12 bases between them. From germline, CDR1 is MGHRA and CDR2 YSYEKL. The CDR3 totals 16 residues. Here the CDR3 reads CASSQDRRGSNEKLFF. CDR3 coding DNA: TGCGCCAGCAGCCAAGATCGGCGGGGGAGTAATGAAAAACTGTTTTTT.

On this clonotype itself: The junction differs from germline at one of its ends, possibly a read error. This chain uses TRBV12-3 or TRBV12-4 with TRBJ2-3, with TRBD2 matching 7 bases. The CDR3 loop spans 16 amino acids. The CDR3, as DNA: TGTGCCGGCAGCCCCCCGGGACTATTCACCACAGATACGCAGTATTTT. It specifies CAGSPPGLFTTDTQYF.

The rearrangement uses TRBV20-1 and TRBJ1-1, with a possible D match to TRBD1 (5 bases). This CDR3 comprises 11 residues. Looked up from germline, CDR1 is DFQATT and CDR2 is SNEGSKA (reference sequence). V dropped 5 bases and J dropped 4 bases, with 8 bases sitting between them. CDR3 nucleotide sequence: TGCAGTGCTGACCAGGGCACTGAAGCTTTCTTT. This translates into CSADQGTEAFF.

In nucleotides, the CDR3 is TGTGCCAGCTCACCATGGGGGGCTTACGAGCAGTACTTC. Its protein is CASSPWGAYEQYF. V gene TRBV18 combines with J gene TRBJ2-7; D is possibly TRBD1 or TRBD2 (6 bases each). The CDR3 is 13 amino acids. Trimming pared 2 bases from V and 4 bases from J, leaving 9 bases between. Germline V gene lookup returns CDR1 KGHSH and CDR2 LQKENI.

This clonotype appeared a few times. The chain joins TRBV4-1 to TRBJ2-5, with TRBD2 matching over 8 bases. This CDR3 region has 17 residues. The V gene end was trimmed by 2 bases and the J gene end by 0 bases; junction bases not matched to a gene: 8. Germline values: CDR1 MGHRA, CDR2 YSYEKL. DNA of the CDR3: TGCGCCAGCAGCCAAAAAACGGGGGGGCTCAACCAAGAGACCCAGTACTTC. This translates into CASSQKTGGLNQETQYF.

The chain recombines TRBV28 with TRBJ2-1; perhaps TRBD1 as D (7 bases). V shed 8 bases and J shed 1 base, with 12 bases lying between them. Germline lookup yields CDR1 MDHEN and CDR2 SYDVKM. CDR3 length: 14 amino acids. The CDR3 coding sequence is TGTGCCAGCCTCCCAGGGGGGTCCTACAATGAGCAGTTCTTC. Translating it yields CASLPGGSYNEQFF.

This clonotype turned up a few times. The chain uses TRBV4-2 and TRBJ2-7; 12 bases fit TRBD2. This CDR3 comprises 18 residues. Germline CDR1 is LGHNA and CDR2 is YNFKEQ. Trimming cost V 1 base and J 0 bases; bases outside gene matches: 7. CDR3 in amino acids: CASSQGTSGGLSSYEQYF. The CDR3 bases are TGTGCCAGCAGCCAAGGTACTAGCGGGGGGCTTAGCTCCTACGAGCAGTACTTC.

A few counts support this clonotype. The chain has TRBV6-1 and TRBJ2-4; 10 bases map to TRBD2. After removal of 8 bases from V and 0 bases from J, the junction contained 16 bases not matched to a gene. CDR1 is MNHNS and CDR2 is SASEGT in the germline V gene. The CDR3 extends over 19 amino acids. CDR3: CASSRSSGGLALAKNIQYF. The CDR3 DNA reads as TGTGCCAGCTCCCGGTCTAGCGGGGGTCTAGCTCTAGCCAAAAACATTCAGTACTTC.

This clonotype has only a few counts. The chain links TRBV24-1 to TRBJ2-5; D unresolved. The germline CDR1 and CDR2 sequences are KGHDR and SFDVKD. Trimming pared 4 bases from V and 11 bases from J, leaving 25 bases between. This CDR3 has 16 amino acids. The CDR3 loop is CATSDHSSLLANEQYF. The CDR3 DNA is TGTGCCACCAGTGACCACTCATCTCTTCTGGCCAATGAGCAGTACTTC.

The V call is TRBV20-1, the J call TRBJ1-5, with D unresolved. The germline V gene encodes CDR1 DFQATT and CDR2 SNEGSKA (reference sequence). CDR3 length equals 16 residues. Trimming left V 0 bases short and J 2 bases short, with 14 bases between. The CDR3 nucleotides are TGCAGTGCTAGAGATAATTCCGGGATGGGCAATCAGCCCCAGCATTTT. This codes for CSARDNSGMGNQPQHF.

This clonotype was seen only a few times. The chain links TRBV9 to TRBJ2-5, with 10 positions matching TRBD1. Per the germline V gene, CDR1 is SGDLS and CDR2 is YYNGEE. This CDR3 has 17 amino acids. J gave up 5 bases and V 4 bases, and 14 bases lay outside the gene matches. The CDR3, as DNA: TGTGCCAGCAGCCCGGGGACAGGGGTCTCCTGGCGGGAGACCCAGTACTTC. Translating it yields CASSPGTGVSWRETQYF.

This clonotype was recorded a few times. This chain links TRBV6-1 with TRBJ2-4; D uncertain. Trimming removed 10 bases from V and 3 bases from J, with 16 bases in between. The CDR3 has 14 residues. Germline lookup yields CDR1 MNHNS and CDR2 SASEGT. CDR3 region: CATLSLAVKNIQYF. The CDR3 region has the DNA TGTGCCACCTTGAGCCTGGCAGTCAAAAACATTCAGTACTTC.

There are a few counts of this clonotype. The CDR3 is CASSRGRGDNYGYTF. CDR3 in DNA: TGTGCCAGCAGTCGGGGCAGGGGGGATAACTATGGCTACACCTTC. This chain links TRBV12-3 or TRBV12-4 with TRBJ1-2; 7 bases are shared with TRBD1. V lost 5 bases, J lost 1 base, and 7 bases stayed unmatched. This CDR3 region has 15 residues.

In nucleotides, the CDR3 is TGTGCTAGTGGTTTGCCTAACAACAATGAGCAGTTCTTC. This gives the protein CASGLPNNNEQFF. The rearrangement links TRBV12-5 to TRBJ2-1, with D hard to call. Trimming cost V 2 bases and J 5 bases, with 7 bases left between them. The CDR3 is made up of 13 amino acids. Germline V gene sequence: CDR1 LGHNT, CDR2 FRNRAP.

This clonotype was detected many times. The genes are TRBV27 and TRBJ2-7; 7 bases align to TRBD1. The CDR3 extends over 15 amino acids. Per the germline V gene, CDR1 is MNHEY and CDR2 is SMNVEV (reference sequence). V lost 3 bases and J lost 4; bases outside the gene matches: 9. The CDR3 protein is CASSFNRGEGYEQYF. Here the CDR3 DNA reads TGTGCCAGCAGTTTTAACAGGGGCGAAGGGTACGAGCAGTACTTC.

As DNA, the CDR3 is TGTGCCAGCAGTTCTCATCCCGGGGGGGGCTATGGCTACACCTTC. Translated: CASSSHPGGGYGYTF. This chain uses TRBV28 with TRBJ1-2; a possible D gene is TRBD1 (5 bases). V dropped 4 bases and J dropped 4 bases, with 16 bases sitting between them. Germline V gene lookup returns CDR1 MDHEN and CDR2 SYDVKM. The CDR3 loop spans 15 amino acids.

V usage is TRBV4-2 and J usage is TRBJ2-3; TRBD2 matches at 13 bases. The CDR3 contains 16 residues. With 3 bases clipped from V and 5 bases from J, the junction kept 5 bases outside the gene matches. Germline CDR1 LGHNA, CDR2 YNFKEQ. The CDR3 DNA reads as TGTGCCAGCAGCCAGACGGGACTAGCGGGGCGAGATACGCAGTATTTT. Amino acids: CASSQTGLAGRDTQYF.